This T cell receptor (beta chain) was sequenced during a study of CD8 T cells in ankylosing spondylitis. The study's findings and limits: CD8+ by phenotype, disease-linked clones were relatively rare in peripheral blood. Earlier studies detected some motif variants in reactive arthritis synovial fluid and blood.

MiXCR was run by TCRdb on the 5' RACE reads, yielding one entry per CDR3 protein. The sample consists of about 140,000 distinct CDR3 sequences, roughly 34% of them appearing once. The germline gives CDR1 LGHDT, CDR2 YNNKEL (reference sequence). The V end was cut by 4 bases, the J end by 2 bases, with 12 bases between. CDR3 length: 15 residues. On this clonotype: Its target is unknown.

V gene TRBV3-1 combines with J gene TRBJ2-1; D is possibly TRBD1 (6 bases). This sequence originates from a male donor with ankylosing spondylitis. The specimen was synovial fluid, either unsorted or a sorted T cell fraction (not recorded which). CDR3 sequence: CASSLLGGPYNEQFF. In DNA, the CDR3 is TGTGCCAGCAGCCTACTTGGGGGCCCCTACAATGAGCAGTTCTTC.